The 8 T cell receptor beta chains given below trace back to one sample, sequenced in a study of response to subunit inactivated influenza vaccine. TCRdb fed the RT-PCR reads into MiXCR, producing one record per CDR3 protein. The sample includes about 520,000 distinct CDR3 sequences, 25% of them seen just once. The specimen comprised CD4+ T cells sorted from PBMCs, sampled 5 to 6 days after vaccination. Receptors originate from a man between 50 and 59 years old who received an inactivated influenza vaccine.

This clonotype was seen only a few times. The V call is TRBV12-3 or TRBV12-4, the J call TRBJ2-5, with 7 bases aligning to TRBD1. The J segment lost 3 bases and the V segment lost 3 bases, leaving 7 bases of the junction unmatched. The CDR3 totals 15 residues. This chain's CDR3 is CASSLYRDSEETQYF. The CDR3, as DNA: TGTGCCAGCAGTTTGTACCGGGACAGCGAAGAGACCCAGTACTTC.

The CDR3 is CASSGYAGLDTQYF. CDR3 nucleotide sequence: TGTGCCAGCAGTGGATACGCGGGTTTAGATACGCAGTATTTT. This sequence joins TRBV2 and TRBJ2-3; the D gene is possibly TRBD2 (5 bases). Trimming took off 4 bases at V and 5 bases at J, with 13 bases between the two ends. CDR3 length equals 14 residues. The germline V gene encodes CDR1 SNHLY and CDR2 FYNNEI.

The chain links TRBV12-3 or TRBV12-4 to TRBJ1-5; D call uncertain. The ends were cut back, 6 bases at V and 2 bases at J, with 11 bases in the middle. The CDR3 spans 14 residues. CDR3 sequence: CASSFGRRNQPQHF. The CDR3 nucleotides are TGTGCCAGCAGCTTCGGCAGGCGCAATCAGCCCCAGCATTTT.

This clonotype has a handful of counts. The chain uses TRBV25-1 and TRBJ2-1; the match to TRBD2 covers 11 bases. V was clipped by 1 base and J by 10 bases; unmatched bases: 9. The CDR3 consists of 16 residues. CDR1 and CDR2 from the germline V gene are MGHDK and SYGVNS. The CDR3 bases are TGTGCCAGCAGTGAATGGGCTAGCGGGAGGTTAATGGAGCAGTTCTTC. Translating gives CASSEWASGRLMEQFF.

The CDR3 reads CASSYGQSSYNEQFF. Written as DNA, the CDR3 is TGTGCCAGCAGTTATGGACAGAGCTCCTACAATGAGCAGTTCTTC. The rearrangement links TRBV6-5 to TRBJ2-1, with D possibly matching TRBD1 (6 bases). V was clipped by 3 bases and J by 0 bases, with 9 bases between them. The germline gives CDR1 MNHEY, CDR2 SVGAGI. The CDR3 spans 15 residues.

This clonotype occurred a few times. The chain employs TRBV5-1 and TRBJ2-7, with TRBD2 as a possible D gene (5 bases). Deletions cut 4 bases from V and 4 bases from J, with 18 bases between. Germline V gene data show CDR1 as SGHRS and CDR2 as YFSETQ. This CDR3 contains 15 residues. This CDR3 is CASSELSGQRYEQYF. The CDR3 DNA reads TGCGCCAGCAGCGAACTCAGCGGCCAGCGGTACGAGCAGTACTTC.

The chain couples TRBV25-1 to TRBJ1-5; D not certain. This CDR3 contains 11 residues. The V end lost 6 bases, the J end lost 7 bases, and 7 bases lay between the germline ends. Germline CDR1 and CDR2: MGHDK and SYGVNS. CDR3 DNA: TGTGCCAGCAGACATGCACAGCCCCAGCATTTT. As protein: CASRHAQPQHF.

This chain joins TRBV20-1 and TRBJ2-1, with 10 bases aligning to TRBD2. Germline V lookup: CDR1 DFQATT, CDR2 SNEGSKA (reference sequence). The CDR3 extends over 15 amino acids. J lost 6 bases, V lost 1 base, and 6 bases had no gene match. This CDR3 is CSARAKREGRNEQFF. The CDR3 bases are TGCAGTGCTAGAGCCAAGCGGGAGGGCCGCAATGAGCAGTTCTTC.